The 30 T cell receptor beta chains listed next were all sequenced from one sample in a study of type 1 and type 2 diabetes patients. Genomic DNA was the PCR template. The TCR beta CDR3 region was amplified using 30 forward and 13 reverse primers. TCRdb passed the multiplex PCR reads through MiXCR, listing each CDR3 protein once. Here the sample spans a few hundred thousand distinct CDR3 sequences, around 50% being singletons. The material sequenced was peripheral blood mononuclear cells (PBMCs). These receptors all stem from a young man with type 2 diabetes.

There are a few counts of this clonotype. The chain uses TRBV19 and TRBJ1-1, with D possibly TRBD1 on 5 matching bases. Trimming stripped 10 bases from V and 3 bases from J, with 18 bases between. The CDR3 covers 14 residues. Germline values: CDR1 LNHDA, CDR2 SQIVND (reference sequence). As DNA, the CDR3 is TGTGCCACCTCGGGGGGATCATTATACACTGAAGCTTTCTTT. It specifies CATSGGSLYTEAFF. Supplemented by reference TRBV19 and TRBJ1-1, the full variable domain reads DGGITQSPKYLFRKEGQNVTLSCEQNLNHDAMYWYRQDPGQGLRLIYYSQIVNDFQKGDIAEGYSVSREKKESFPLTVTSAQKNPTAFYLCATSGGSLYTEAFFGQGTRLTVV.

This clonotype was seen more than once but under ten times. V and J are TRBV15 and TRBJ2-3; possible D gene TRBD2, 6 bases. Trimming removed 5 bases from V and 1 base from J, with 16 bases in between. This CDR3 region has 16 residues. The germline V gene has CDR1 LNHNV and CDR2 YYDKDF (reference sequence). DNA of the CDR3: TGTGCCACCAGCTCAGGAAGGGAGGCGGGCACAGATACGCAGTATTTT. Amino acids: CATSSGREAGTDTQYF.

This chain links TRBV6-5 with TRBJ1-1; maybe TRBD1 (5 bases). V lost 0 bases and J 3 bases, leaving 14 bases between the germline ends. From germline, CDR1 is MNHEY and CDR2 SVGAGI. CDR3 length: 16 residues. The CDR3 region is CASSYSLVMGDTEAFF. The CDR3 DNA is TGTGCCAGCAGTTACTCGCTGGTCATGGGGGACACTGAAGCTTTCTTT.

This clonotype was seen a handful of times. V is TRBV20-1 and J is TRBJ2-6; no definite D call. Germline CDR1 is DFQATT and CDR2 is SNEGSKA (reference sequence). The V end was cut by 3 bases, the J end by 0 bases, with 3 bases between. The CDR3 length is 13 residues. The CDR3 coding sequence is TGCAGTGCTAGCATCTCTGGGGCCAACGTCCTGACTTTC. Encoded protein: CSASISGANVLTF.

The V and J genes are TRBV19 and TRBJ1-5; unclear D gene. The V end was cut by 9 bases, the J end by 15 bases, with 24 bases between. CDR1 and CDR2 (germline): LNHDA, SQIVND (reference sequence). This CDR3 is 13 amino acids long. The CDR3 region has the DNA TGTGCCAGCTCAAGGACCGGCGGAGAGGGTTTGCATTTT. The encoded protein is CASSRTGGEGLHF.

Notes on this clonotype: At one end, the junction sequence differs from germline, possibly due to a read error. This chain connects TRBV7-2 to TRBJ2-7, with TRBD1 identical over 9 bases. This CDR3 is built from 17 residues. Germline CDR1 is SGHTA and CDR2 is FQGNSA. Written as DNA, the CDR3 is TGTGCCAACAGCTTAGCAATACCGGGACAGGGCTTCTACGAGCAGTACTTC. As protein: CANSLAIPGQGFYEQYF. Looking up the rest from reference TRBV7-2 and TRBJ2-7 gives the full variable domain: GAGVSQSPSNKVTEKGKDVELRCDPISGHTALYWYRQSLGQGLEFLIYFQGNSAPDKSGLPSDRFSAERTGGSVSTLTIQRTQQEDSAVYLCANSLAIPGQGFYEQYFGPGTRLTVT.

This chain connects TRBV15 to TRBJ2-7, with 10 bases matching TRBD1. Germline V gene lookup returns CDR1 LNHNV and CDR2 YYDKDF (reference sequence). The CDR3 loop spans 16 amino acids. The ends lost 0 bases at V and 9 bases at J; junction bases unmatched: 11. CDR3 in amino acids: CATSRDRGDRGSWQYF. Here the CDR3 DNA reads TGTGCCACCAGCAGAGATAGGGGGGACAGGGGCTCCTGGCAGTACTTC.

The chain is built from TRBV12-3 or TRBV12-4 and TRBJ1-3; D call uncertain. Deletions cut 6 bases from V and 5 bases from J, with 14 bases between. The CDR3 has 14 amino acids. As DNA, the CDR3 is TGTGCCAGCAGGCCTAGCGACCTTCGAAACACCATATATTTT. It specifies CASRPSDLRNTIYF.

This clonotype was observed at least ten times. The V and J genes are TRBV2 and TRBJ2-3; 11 nucleotides agree with TRBD2. V lost 6 bases to trimming and J lost 7 bases; unmatched junction nucleotides: 3. Germline loops: CDR1 SNHLY, CDR2 FYNNEI. The CDR3 has 13 amino acids. The CDR3 protein is CASRASGGNTQYF. The CDR3 coding sequence is TGTGCCAGCAGGGCTAGCGGGGGGAATACGCAGTATTTT.

The V gene is TRBV7-6, the J gene TRBJ2-3, with D perhaps matching TRBD1 or TRBD2 (6 bases each). The CDR3 contains 14 residues. The germline CDR1 and CDR2 sequences are SGHVS and FNYEAQ. V was pared by 5 bases and J by 5 bases, with 14 bases between. CDR3 protein: CASSQGGTQDTQYF. Here the CDR3 DNA reads TGTGCCAGCAGCCAGGGCGGGACACAAGATACGCAGTATTTT.

This clonotype occurred a few times. Germline is not matched at one junction end, which may reflect a read error. The genes are TRBV10-2 and TRBJ2-7, with 7 bases aligning to TRBD1. Germline-derived CDR1 and CDR2 are WSHSY and SAAADI. This CDR3 is built from 12 residues. The CDR3 sequence: CASSQTVGDSDF. The CDR3 DNA reads TGCGCCAGCAGTCAGACGGTCGGGGACAGTGATTTC.

Concerning this clonotype itself: An end of the junction differs from the germline gene, which may be a read error. V and J are TRBV13 and TRBJ1-1; tentative D call: TRBD1 (5 bases). The V gene's germline CDR1 is PRHDT and CDR2 FYEKMQ (reference sequence). This CDR3 has 15 residues. The CDR3 region has the DNA TGCGCCAGCAGCCCTCGACAGTCCCAGAACACTGAAGCTTTCTTT. Its protein is CASSPRQSQNTEAFF.

The chain has TRBV6-6 and TRBJ2-1; 9 bases are a match to TRBD1. This CDR3 has 15 amino acids. Germline V gene lookup returns CDR1 MNHNY and CDR2 SVGAGI (reference sequence). J lost 6 bases, V lost 6 bases, and 9 bases had no gene match. Here the CDR3 DNA reads TGTGCCAGCAGCACAGGGCAGGACAGGGGCAATGAGCAGTTCTTC. This translates into CASSTGQDRGNEQFF.

The table lists this clonotype with a few counts. This rearrangement joins TRBV7-2 to TRBJ1-5; D gene unclear. Germline CDR1 reads SGHTA; CDR2 reads FQGNSA. V shed 5 bases and J shed 4 bases, with 9 bases lying between them. The CDR3 runs 13 residues. The CDR3 protein is CASSREDNQPQHF. The CDR3, as DNA: TGTGCCAGCAGCCGGGAAGATAATCAGCCCCAGCATTTT.

This rearrangement joins TRBV12-3 or TRBV12-4 to TRBJ2-5, with 13 bases lining up with TRBD2. V gave up 4 bases and J gave up 4 bases; unmatched junction bases: 6. The CDR3 is made up of 16 amino acids. CDR3 sequence (DNA): TGTGCCAGCAGTTCCCGACTAGCGGGGGGCGTAGAGACCCAGTACTTC. Translating it yields CASSSRLAGGVETQYF.

This clonotype was seen ten or more times. The V gene is TRBV2, the J gene TRBJ2-7, with D unresolved. This CDR3 region has 14 residues. Germline V gene sequence: CDR1 SNHLY, CDR2 FYNNEI. V lost 7 bases to trimming and J lost 2 bases, with 15 bases between them. The CDR3 sequence: CASTGVRITYEQYF. The CDR3 nucleotides are TGTGCCAGCACTGGGGTGAGAATTACCTACGAGCAGTACTTC.

The chain carries TRBV15 and TRBJ2-5; D may be TRBD1 or TRBD2 (5 bases each). Trimming took off 3 bases at V and 4 bases at J, with 15 bases between the two ends. The length of the CDR3 is 15 residues. CDR1 LNHNV and CDR2 YYDKDF come from the germline V gene (reference sequence). In DNA, the CDR3 is TGTGCCACCAGCAGGGAGGACAACCGGGGAGAGACCCAGTACTTC. Its protein product is CATSREDNRGETQYF.

A word on this clonotype: Germline and junction disagree at one end, which may indicate a read error. The chain is built from TRBV25-1 and TRBJ2-3; D not resolved. The CDR3 contains 12 residues. Germline V gene lookup returns CDR1 MGHDK and CDR2 SYGVNS. CDR3 in DNA: TGCAGTCTTAATCAGGGCACAGATACGCAGTATTTT. This translates into CSLNQGTDTQYF.

The chain joins TRBV19 to TRBJ1-5, with D possibly matching TRBD1 (5 bases). V was trimmed by 3 bases and J by 10 bases, leaving 16 bases between them. Germline V gives CDR1 LNHDA, CDR2 SQIVND (reference sequence). This CDR3 spans 14 amino acids. In DNA form, the CDR3 reads TGTGCCAGTAGTATCAAAAAGGGGCCTGCCCCCCAGCATTTT. Its translation: CASSIKKGPAPQHF.

This clonotype was detected many times. CDR3 DNA: TGTGCCAGCAGCCAAGACAGGGGCACTGAAGCTTTCTTT. Residues: CASSQDRGTEAFF. The V call is TRBV14, the J call TRBJ1-1; tentative D call: TRBD1 (6 bases). V was pared by 0 bases and J by 4 bases, with 6 bases between. This CDR3 is built from 13 residues. CDR1 is SGHDN and CDR2 is FVKESK in the germline V gene.

Comments on this clonotype: A much larger clone lies a single base off, so this may be a read error. This chain links TRBV10-3 with TRBJ1-2; maybe TRBD1 (6 bases). The CDR3 runs 13 residues. Germline CDR1 is ENHRY and CDR2 is SYGVKD. CDR3 bases: TGTACCATCAGCCGGGGAGGGGGAGATGGCTACACCTTC. Its translation: CTISRGGGDGYTF.

V is TRBV7-2 and J is TRBJ2-1; 10 bases fit TRBD1. The V gene's germline CDR1 is SGHTA and CDR2 FQGNSA. The CDR3 sequence is 13 residues long. V lost 1 base and J lost 9; bases outside the gene matches: 0. The CDR3 is CASSLGQGAEQFF. CDR3 DNA sequence: TGTGCCAGCAGCTTAGGACAGGGGGCTGAGCAGTTCTTC. Using reference TRBV7-2 and TRBJ2-1 for the parts outside the CDR3, the full variable domain is GAGVSQSPSNKVTEKGKDVELRCDPISGHTALYWYRQSLGQGLEFLIYFQGNSAPDKSGLPSDRFSAERTGGSVSTLTIQRTQQEDSAVYLCASSLGQGAEQFFGPGTRLTVL.

V is TRBV7-3 and J is TRBJ2-7; D not certain. V dropped 5 bases and J dropped 5 bases, with 16 bases sitting between them. CDR3 length equals 14 residues. The germline V gene has CDR1 SGHTA and CDR2 FQGTGA. This chain's CDR3 is CASSRLAQSDEQYF. The DNA for the CDR3 is TGTGCCAGCAGCCGACTGGCCCAGAGCGACGAGCAGTACTTC. Combining the CDR3 with reference TRBV7-3 and TRBJ2-7 gives the whole variable domain GAGVSQTPSNKVTEKGKYVELRCDPISGHTALYWYRQSLGQGPEFLIYFQGTGAADDSGLPNDRFFAVRPEGSVSTLKIQRTERGDSAVYLCASSRLAQSDEQYFGPGTRLTVT.

This chain connects TRBV7-2 to TRBJ2-5; 11 nucleotides line up with TRBD1. The germline gives CDR1 SGHTA, CDR2 FQGNSA. CDR3 length: 16 amino acids. With V trimmed by 8 bases and J by 5 bases, 13 bases remained unmatched. This CDR3 reads CASGQGARRGQETQYF. In DNA form, the CDR3 reads TGTGCCAGCGGACAGGGGGCGCGAAGGGGGCAGGAGACCCAGTACTTC. The full variable domain, in which reference TRBV7-2 and TRBJ2-5 provide the parts outside the CDR3, is GAGVSQSPSNKVTEKGKDVELRCDPISGHTALYWYRQSLGQGLEFLIYFQGNSAPDKSGLPSDRFSAERTGGSVSTLTIQRTQQEDSAVYLCASGQGARRGQETQYFGPGTRLLVL.

This sequence joins TRBV20-1 and TRBJ1-1; D is perhaps TRBD1 (5 bases). The ends were cut back, 6 bases at V and 10 bases at J, with 21 bases in the middle. Germline values: CDR1 DFQATT, CDR2 SNEGSKA (reference sequence). The CDR3 extends over 13 amino acids. The CDR3 DNA reads as TGCAGTGCCAAAGGGGCCTCCGAGGCGCGAGCTTTCTTT. Translating gives CSAKGASEARAFF.

The chain couples TRBV5-5 to TRBJ2-5, with 10 bases matching TRBD2. There are 15 residues in the CDR3. Germline assignment: CDR1 SGHKS and CDR2 YYEKEE (reference sequence). V lost 3 bases to trimming and J lost 5 bases; unmatched junction nucleotides: 7. The DNA of the CDR3 is TGTGCCAGCAGCTCAGGACTAGCGGTGCGGGAGACCCAGTACTTC. It specifies CASSSGLAVRETQYF.

The V gene is TRBV2, the J gene TRBJ2-7; 7 nucleotides agree with TRBD2. The CDR3 spans 15 residues. The germline V gene has CDR1 SNHLY and CDR2 FYNNEI. V shed 5 bases, J shed 4 bases, and the junction held 11 bases outside the gene matches. For the CDR3, the DNA is TGTGCCAGCAGTTACTCGGGAACAGCGGGGTACGAGCAGTACTTC. Protein product: CASSYSGTAGYEQYF.

This clonotype was counted many times. One junction end does not reproduce the germline sequence, and a read error may be involved. The genes are TRBV2 and TRBJ2-7, with D perhaps TRBD1 (6 bases). Germline assignment: CDR1 SNHLY and CDR2 FYNNEI. The CDR3 spans 13 residues. CDR3 amino acids: CACRTQGIYEQYF. The DNA for the CDR3 is TGTGCCTGCAGGACACAGGGAATCTACGAGCAGTACTTC.

This clonotype was observed a few times. The chain links TRBV7-9 to TRBJ1-2; D is unclear. V lost 6 bases, J lost 7 bases, and 12 bases lay in between. This CDR3 comprises 12 residues. From germline, CDR1 is SEHNR and CDR2 FQNEAQ (reference sequence). The CDR3 DNA sequence: TGTGCCAGCAGGGAGGACTCGTCTGGCTACACCTTC. Its protein is CASREDSSGYTF. Complete variable domain (other parts from reference TRBV7-9 and TRBJ1-2): DTGVSQNPRHKITKRGQNVTFRCDPISEHNRLYWYRQTLGQGPEFLTYFQNEAQLEKSRLLSDRFSAERPKGSFSTLEIQRTEQGDSAMYLCASREDSSGYTFGSGTRLTVV.

This clonotype was counted at least ten times. This chain connects TRBV2 to TRBJ2-5, with no clear D. CDR1 and CDR2 (germline): SNHLY, FYNNEI. The CDR3 is made up of 14 amino acids. V was trimmed by 4 bases and J by 2 bases, leaving 11 bases between them. Here the CDR3 DNA reads TGTGCCAGCAGTGGACAAACGAAGCAAGAGACCCAGTACTTC. Protein sequence: CASSGQTKQETQYF.